These 17 T cell receptor beta chains were all obtained from the same sample, sequenced in a study of T cell responses to AZD1222 COVID-19 vaccine. Here immunoSEQ multiplex PCR was the method, and the copy in TCRdb shows in-frame clones only, minus some. The sample carries over 100,000 clones, 85% to 90% recorded once. The sample here was peripheral blood, taken on day 0 of AZD1222 vaccination. The receptors were gathered from an adult in good health.

The chain employs TRBV15 and TRBJ1-5, with D possibly being TRBD1 (5 bases). Trimming shortened V by 9 bases and J by 4 bases, and 16 bases separated the two germline ends. Germline values: CDR1 LNHNV, CDR2 YYDKDF (reference sequence). This CDR3 is built from 14 residues. CDR3 DNA: TGTGCCACGGGAGGGGTGGCGAGAAATCAGCCCCAGCATTTT. This sequence encodes CATGGVARNQPQHF.

This chain's CDR3 is CASSPSVGEDGNTIYF. The CDR3 bases are TGTGCCAGCAGTCCCTCAGTTGGTGAGGACGGAAACACCATATATTTT. The chain employs TRBV27 and TRBJ1-3; D gene ambiguous. The CDR3 is 16 amino acids. Trimming shortened V by 5 bases and J by 4 bases, and 18 bases separated the two germline ends. Per germline, CDR1 MNHEY and CDR2 SMNVEV (reference sequence).

The V gene is TRBV3-1 (or the pseudogene TRBV3-2), the J gene TRBJ2-7; 9 nucleotides align to TRBD1. Germline CDR1 LGHDT, CDR2 YNNKEL (reference sequence). The CDR3 runs 16 residues. With 4 bases clipped from V and 2 bases from J, the junction kept 9 bases outside the gene matches. In nucleotides, the CDR3 is TGTGCCAGCAGCCCCGAGGACAGGGGTTCGGCCTACGAGCAGTACTTC. This translates into CASSPEDRGSAYEQYF.

This clone was counted many times. CDR3 region: CASTRPKLSGNTIYF. The CDR3 coding sequence is TGTGCCAGTACCCGCCCGAAACTCTCTGGAAACACCATATATTTT. The gene calls are TRBV19 and TRBJ1-3; D unresolved. V was cut by 7 bases and J by 0 bases, with 13 bases left in between. CDR3 size: 15 residues. Germline V CDR1 and CDR2: LNHDA, SQIVND (reference sequence).

The CDR3 coding sequence is TGTGCCAGCAGCCAAGGTAGGGTTGGAGGCTACACCTTC. It is translated as CASSQGRVGGYTF. The genes are TRBV3-1 (or the pseudogene TRBV3-2) and TRBJ1-2, with D uncertain. V was clipped by 1 base and J by 8 bases, with 11 bases between them. This CDR3 is built from 13 residues. CDR1 LGHDT and CDR2 YNNKEL come from the germline V gene (reference sequence).

The V and J genes are TRBV7-2 and TRBJ1-2, with TRBD1 matching 8 bases. The CDR3 has 13 residues. J gave up 4 bases and V 5 bases, and 3 bases lay outside the gene matches. Per germline, CDR1 SGHTA and CDR2 FQGNSA. The CDR3 sequence is CASSVTGGYGYTF. As DNA, the CDR3 is TGTGCCAGCAGCGTAACAGGGGGCTATGGCTACACCTTC.

V gene TRBV5-1 combines with J gene TRBJ2-6; D is unresolved. V was pared by 0 bases and J by 0 bases, with 4 bases between. Germline V CDR1 and CDR2: SGHRS, YFSETQ. This CDR3 has 15 amino acids. CDR3 nucleotide sequence: TGCGCCAGCAGCTTGGGGCGCTCTGGGGCCAACGTCCTGACTTTC. Residues: CASSLGRSGANVLTF.

This clone has only a few counts. V and J are TRBV30 and TRBJ1-5; TRBD1 agrees at 9 bases. With 1 base clipped from V and 4 bases from J, the junction kept 2 bases outside the gene matches. CDR1 and CDR2 from the germline V gene are GTSNPN and SVGIG (reference sequence). CDR3 size: 14 residues. The chain's CDR3 is CAWSATGGNQPQHF. DNA of the CDR3: TGTGCCTGGAGTGCGACAGGGGGAAATCAGCCCCAGCATTTT. The whole variable domain, remainder taken from reference TRBV30 and TRBJ1-5, is SQTIHQWPATLVQPVGSPLSLECTVEGTSNPNLYWYRQAAGRGLQLLFYSVGIGQISSEVPQNLSASRPQDRQFILSSKKLLLSDSGFYLCAWSATGGNQPQHFGDGTRLSIL.

The chain has TRBV25-1 and TRBJ1-2, with D tentatively TRBD1 (6 bases). The CDR3 consists of 14 residues. Looked up from germline, CDR1 is MGHDK and CDR2 is SYGVNS. Trimming stripped 2 bases from V and 4 bases from J, with 11 bases between. The DNA for the CDR3 is TGTGCCAGCAGTGAAGTCAGGGGAAGCTATGGCTACACCTTC. Its protein product is CASSEVRGSYGYTF.

The rearrangement uses TRBV27 and TRBJ2-7; D might be TRBD1 or TRBD2, each matching 6 bases. There are 15 residues in the CDR3. V dropped 3 bases and J dropped 0 bases, with 12 bases sitting between them. Germline CDR1 is MNHEY and CDR2 is SMNVEV (reference sequence). This CDR3 is CASSLEGGSSYEQYF. The CDR3 DNA reads TGTGCCAGCAGTTTGGAGGGGGGCAGCTCCTACGAGCAGTACTTC.

The chain is built from TRBV29-1 and TRBJ2-3; D might be TRBD1 (6 bases). This CDR3 is 13 amino acids long. CDR1 and CDR2 from the germline V gene are SQVTM and ANQGSEA. Trimming pared 5 bases from V and 5 bases from J, leaving 14 bases between. This CDR3 is CSVLGGRIDTQYF. DNA for the CDR3: TGCAGCGTTCTAGGGGGACGGATAGATACGCAGTATTTT.

J is TRBJ1-1 and V is TRBV3-1 (or the pseudogene TRBV3-2); the match to TRBD1 covers 7 bases. Germline CDR1 reads LGHDT; CDR2 reads YNNKEL (reference sequence). The length of the CDR3 is 11 residues. The junction had 4 bases not matched to a gene; V was cut back by 11 bases and J by 4 bases. This CDR3 reads CASGGFTEAFF. Here the CDR3 DNA reads TGTGCCTCAGGGGGGTTCACTGAAGCTTTCTTT.

The chain combines TRBV10-3 with TRBJ1-3; no clear D. Trimming removed 0 bases at V and 0 bases at J, with 9 bases between. Germline assignment: CDR1 ENHRY and CDR2 SYGVKD. This CDR3 is built from 16 residues. CDR3 coding DNA: TGTGCCATCAGTGAGTCGAGGGCAGACTCTGGAAACACCATATATTTT. Protein sequence: CAISESRADSGNTIYF.

The V call is TRBV7-8, the J call TRBJ1-6; possible D gene TRBD1, 5 bases. With 5 bases removed from V and 7 bases from J, the gap between germline ends came to 15 bases. From germline, CDR1 is SGHVS and CDR2 FQNEAQ. CDR3 length: 15 amino acids. This chain's CDR3 is CASSPDPGLNSPLHF. DNA for the CDR3: TGTGCCAGCAGCCCCGATCCAGGGCTGAATTCACCCCTCCACTTT.

This clone was detected only a few times. Mismatch with germline at one junction end may stem from a read error. The V call is TRBV19, the J call TRBJ1-5, with D tentatively TRBD1 (6 bases). This CDR3 comprises 14 residues. Germline values: CDR1 LNHDA, CDR2 SQIVND (reference sequence). As DNA, the CDR3 is TGTGCCAGCAGTAGGGGGGGGGAATTAAGCCCCCAGCATTTT. Its translation: CASSRGGELSPQHF.

The V call is TRBV2, the J call TRBJ2-1; no reliable D call. V was clipped by 4 bases and J by 2 bases, with 12 bases between them. The length of the CDR3 is 15 residues. Germline-derived CDR1 and CDR2 are SNHLY and FYNNEI. Written as DNA, the CDR3 is TGTGCCAGCAGTGCCTTGGACGGAACCTACAATGAGCAGTTCTTC. It is translated as CASSALDGTYNEQFF.

The chain carries TRBV6-5 and TRBJ1-1; D is possibly TRBD1 (5 bases). Trimming took 7 bases from V and 0 from J, leaving 12 bases between them. Germline-derived CDR1 and CDR2 are MNHEY and SVGAGI. This CDR3 spans 14 amino acids. This CDR3 is CASTGGHLNTEAFF. CDR3 bases: TGTGCCAGCACCGGAGGACACCTGAACACTGAAGCTTTCTTT.